The sequence of this T cell receptor (beta chain) was determined in a study of identical twins. In its sample, this clonotype was seen a few times. No antigen is known for it. Each CDR3 protein is one row after TCRdb ran MiXCR on the 5' RACE reads. The profile shows a few hundred thousand distinct CDR3 sequences, 9% to 15% of them singletons. Notes on the study in general: Analyses of zero insertions could, in part, be confounded by invariant MAIT and iNKT cells.

Germline V gene data show CDR1 as MNHEY and CDR2 as SVGEGT. This CDR3 comprises 19 residues. V shed 2 bases, J shed 1 base, and the junction held 11 bases outside the gene matches. These data were also filed under a second study, of yellow fever vaccine responses in identical twins.

Sequencing was done on a sample of CD8+ T cells sorted from blood. This chain links TRBV6-2 or TRBV6-3 with TRBJ2-1; TRBD2 aligns across 10 bases. This clonotype originated in a woman between 18 and 29 years old in good health. The CDR3 region is CASSYRAGGPSRSYNEQFF. The DNA for the CDR3 is TGTGCCAGCAGTTACCGAGCGGGAGGGCCGAGTAGGTCCTACAATGAGCAGTTCTTC.